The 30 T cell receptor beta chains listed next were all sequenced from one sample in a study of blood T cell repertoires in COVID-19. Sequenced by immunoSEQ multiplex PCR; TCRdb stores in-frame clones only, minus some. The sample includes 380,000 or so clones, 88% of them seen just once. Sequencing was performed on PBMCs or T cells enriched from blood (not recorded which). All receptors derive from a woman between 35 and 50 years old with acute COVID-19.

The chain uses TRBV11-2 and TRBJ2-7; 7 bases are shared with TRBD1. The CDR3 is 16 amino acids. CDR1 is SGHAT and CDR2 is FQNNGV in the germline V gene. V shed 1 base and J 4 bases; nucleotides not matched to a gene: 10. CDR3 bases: TGTGCCAGCAGCTTAGCCCCCGGGACAGCACTATACGAGCAGTACTTC. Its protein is CASSLAPGTALYEQYF.

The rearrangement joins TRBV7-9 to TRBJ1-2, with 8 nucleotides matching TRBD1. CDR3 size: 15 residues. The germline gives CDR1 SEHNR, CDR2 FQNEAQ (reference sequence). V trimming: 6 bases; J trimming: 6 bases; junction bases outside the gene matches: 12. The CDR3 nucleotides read TGTGCCAGCAGGGATGGACAGGGCAGTTTGAATGGCTACACCTTC. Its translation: CASRDGQGSLNGYTF.

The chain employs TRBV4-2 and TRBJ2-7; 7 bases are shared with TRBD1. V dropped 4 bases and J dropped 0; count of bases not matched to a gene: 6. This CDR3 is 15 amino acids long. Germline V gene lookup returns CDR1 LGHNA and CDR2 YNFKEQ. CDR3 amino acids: CASSPEDRISYEQYF. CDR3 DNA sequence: TGTGCCAGCAGCCCAGAGGACAGGATCTCCTACGAGCAGTACTTC.

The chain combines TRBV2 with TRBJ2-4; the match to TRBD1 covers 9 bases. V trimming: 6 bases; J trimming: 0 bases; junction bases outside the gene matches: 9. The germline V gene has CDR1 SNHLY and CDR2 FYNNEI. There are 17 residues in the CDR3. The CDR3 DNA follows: TGTGCCAGCAGAGGGGACAGGGACTTACTAGCCAAAAACATTCAGTACTTC. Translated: CASRGDRDLLAKNIQYF.

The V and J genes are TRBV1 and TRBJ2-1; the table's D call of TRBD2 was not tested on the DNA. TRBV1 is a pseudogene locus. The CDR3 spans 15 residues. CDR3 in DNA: TGCACCAGCAGCCTAGCGTTCCTCTCCTACAATGAGCAGTTCTTC. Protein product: CTSSLAFLSYNEQFF.

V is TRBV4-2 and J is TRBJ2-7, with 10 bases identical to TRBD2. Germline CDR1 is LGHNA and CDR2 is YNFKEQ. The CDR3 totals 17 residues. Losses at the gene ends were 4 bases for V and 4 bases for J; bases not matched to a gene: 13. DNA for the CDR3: TGTGCCAGCAGCCCAACACTGAGCGGGGGGGCTATGTACGAGCAGTACTTC. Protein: CASSPTLSGGAMYEQYF.

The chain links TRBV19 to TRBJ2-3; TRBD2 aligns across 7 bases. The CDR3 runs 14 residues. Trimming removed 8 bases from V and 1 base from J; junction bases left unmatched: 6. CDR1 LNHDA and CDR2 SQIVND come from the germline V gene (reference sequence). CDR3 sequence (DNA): TGTGCCAGTGGGTGGGGGGGAGGCACAGATACGCAGTATTTT. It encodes CASGWGGGTDTQYF.

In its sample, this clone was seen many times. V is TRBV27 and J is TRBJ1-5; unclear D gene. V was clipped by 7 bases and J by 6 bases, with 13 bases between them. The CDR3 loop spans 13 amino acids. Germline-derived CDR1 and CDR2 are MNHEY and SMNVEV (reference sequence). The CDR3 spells CASTGGFGQPQHF. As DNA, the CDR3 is TGTGCCAGCACGGGAGGGTTTGGTCAGCCCCAGCATTTT.

The CDR3 sequence is CASSLGNTIYF. The CDR3 DNA follows: TGTGCCAGCAGCTTAGGAAACACCATATATTTT. J is TRBJ1-3 and V is TRBV3-1 (or the pseudogene TRBV3-2); no definite D call. The ends were cut back, 5 bases at V and 4 bases at J, with 3 bases in the middle. The CDR3 has 11 amino acids. Germline V CDR1 and CDR2: LGHDT, YNNKEL (reference sequence).

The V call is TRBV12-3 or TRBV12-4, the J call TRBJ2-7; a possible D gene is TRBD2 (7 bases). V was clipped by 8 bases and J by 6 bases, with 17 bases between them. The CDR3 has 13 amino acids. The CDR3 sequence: CASSAAGGREQYF. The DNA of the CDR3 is TGTGCCAGCTCCGCGGCCGGGGGGCGCGAGCAGTACTTC.

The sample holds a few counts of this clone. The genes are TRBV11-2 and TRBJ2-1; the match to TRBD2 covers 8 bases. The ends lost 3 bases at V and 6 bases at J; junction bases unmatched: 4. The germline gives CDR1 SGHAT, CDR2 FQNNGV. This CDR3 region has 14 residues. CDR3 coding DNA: TGTGCCAGCAGCTTGGGGACTAGTCTCAATGAGCAGTTCTTC. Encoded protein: CASSLGTSLNEQFF.

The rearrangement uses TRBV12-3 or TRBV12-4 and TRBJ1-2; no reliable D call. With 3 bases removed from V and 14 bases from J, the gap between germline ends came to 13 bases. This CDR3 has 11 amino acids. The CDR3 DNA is TGTGCCAGCAGTTTCGGTGTGGGAGTAACCTTC. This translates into CASSFGVGVTF.

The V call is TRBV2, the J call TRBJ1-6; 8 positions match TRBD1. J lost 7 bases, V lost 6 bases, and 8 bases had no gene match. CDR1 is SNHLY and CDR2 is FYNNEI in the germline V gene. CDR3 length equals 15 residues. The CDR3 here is CASRGTGAPNSPLHF. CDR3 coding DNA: TGTGCCAGCAGGGGGACAGGCGCCCCGAATTCACCCCTCCACTTT. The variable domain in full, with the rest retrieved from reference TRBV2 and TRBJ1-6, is EPEVTQTPSHQVTQMGQEVILRCVPISNHLYFYWYRQILGQKVEFLVSFYNNEISEKSEIFDDQFSVERPDGSNFTLKIRSTKLEDSAMYFCASRGTGAPNSPLHFGNGTRLTVT.

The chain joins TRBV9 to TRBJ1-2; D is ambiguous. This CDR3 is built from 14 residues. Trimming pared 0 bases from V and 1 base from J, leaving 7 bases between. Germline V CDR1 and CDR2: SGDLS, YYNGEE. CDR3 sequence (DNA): TGTGCCAGCAGCGTAGGCGGCTATAACTATGGCTACACCTTC. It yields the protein CASSVGGYNYGYTF.

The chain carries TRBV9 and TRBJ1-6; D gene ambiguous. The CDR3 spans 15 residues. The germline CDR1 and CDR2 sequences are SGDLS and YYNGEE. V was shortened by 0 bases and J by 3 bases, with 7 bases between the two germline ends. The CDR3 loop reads CASSVDNGYNSPLHF. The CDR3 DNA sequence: TGTGCCAGCAGCGTAGATAACGGCTATAATTCACCCCTCCACTTT.

The CDR3 sequence: CASSQGVHGSSYNSPLHF. The CDR3 coding sequence is TGTGCCAGCAGCCAAGGTGTACACGGGAGCTCCTATAATTCACCCCTCCACTTT. The chain links TRBV3-1 (or the pseudogene TRBV3-2) to TRBJ1-6; D not resolved. Between the trimmed V and J ends, which lost 1 base and 0 bases, there was a span of 13 bases. This CDR3 is built from 18 residues. From germline, CDR1 is LGHDT and CDR2 YNNKEL (reference sequence).

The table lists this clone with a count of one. CDR3 DNA: TGTGCCTGGAGTGGTGGGCCTGAGCAGTTCTTC. It yields the protein CAWSGGPEQFF. The genes are TRBV30 and TRBJ2-1, with D hard to call. CDR3 size: 11 residues. CDR1 is GTSNPN, CDR2 SVGIG, per germline (reference sequence). The ends were cut back, 1 base at V and 9 bases at J, with 7 bases in the middle.

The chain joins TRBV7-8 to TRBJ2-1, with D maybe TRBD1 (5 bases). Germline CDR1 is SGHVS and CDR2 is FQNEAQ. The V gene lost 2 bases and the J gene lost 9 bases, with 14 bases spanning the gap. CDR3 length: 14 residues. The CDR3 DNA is TGTGCCAGCAGCTTAATTCTCAGTGGGGCTGAGCAGTTCTTC. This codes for CASSLILSGAEQFF. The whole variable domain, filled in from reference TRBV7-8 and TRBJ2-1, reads GAGVSQSPRYKVAKRGQDVALRCDPISGHVSLFWYQQALGQGPEFLTYFQNEAQLDKSGLPSDRFFAERPEGSVSTLKIQRTQQEDSAVYLCASSLILSGAEQFFGPGTRLTVL.

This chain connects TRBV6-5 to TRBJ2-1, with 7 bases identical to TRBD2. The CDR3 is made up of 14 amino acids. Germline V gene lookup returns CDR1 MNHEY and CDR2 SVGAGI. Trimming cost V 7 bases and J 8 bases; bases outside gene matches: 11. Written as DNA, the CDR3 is TGTGCCAGCAACACCGCCAGCGGGGATGATGAGCAGTTCTTC. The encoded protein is CASNTASGDDEQFF.

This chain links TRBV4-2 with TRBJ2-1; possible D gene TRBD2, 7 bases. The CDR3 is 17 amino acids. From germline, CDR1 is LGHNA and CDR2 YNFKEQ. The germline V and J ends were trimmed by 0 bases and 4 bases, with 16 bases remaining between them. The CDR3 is CASSQERLGGAYNEQFF. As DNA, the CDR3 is TGTGCCAGCAGCCAAGAACGATTGGGGGGGGCTTACAATGAGCAGTTCTTC.

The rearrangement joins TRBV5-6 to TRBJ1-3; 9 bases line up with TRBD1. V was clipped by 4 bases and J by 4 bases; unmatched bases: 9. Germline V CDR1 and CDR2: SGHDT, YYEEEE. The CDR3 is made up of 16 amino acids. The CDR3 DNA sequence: TGTGCCAGCAGCAGGTGGGACAGGGAATCCGGAAACACCATATATTTT. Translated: CASSRWDRESGNTIYF.

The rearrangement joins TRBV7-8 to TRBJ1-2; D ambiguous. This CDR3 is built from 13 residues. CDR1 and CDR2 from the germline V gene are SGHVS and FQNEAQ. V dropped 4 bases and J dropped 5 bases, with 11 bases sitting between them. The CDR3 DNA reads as TGTGCCAGCAGCTCGATGACGGAGTATGGCTACACCTTC. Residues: CASSSMTEYGYTF. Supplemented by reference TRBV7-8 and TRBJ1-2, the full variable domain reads GAGVSQSPRYKVAKRGQDVALRCDPISGHVSLFWYQQALGQGPEFLTYFQNEAQLDKSGLPSDRFFAERPEGSVSTLKIQRTQQEDSAVYLCASSSMTEYGYTFGSGTRLTVV.

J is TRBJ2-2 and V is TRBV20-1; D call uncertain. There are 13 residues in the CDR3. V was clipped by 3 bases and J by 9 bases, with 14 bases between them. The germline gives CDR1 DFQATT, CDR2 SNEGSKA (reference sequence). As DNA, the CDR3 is TGCAGTGCTAGTAGACACGGCGTCTGGGAGCTGTTTTTT. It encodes CSASRHGVWELFF.

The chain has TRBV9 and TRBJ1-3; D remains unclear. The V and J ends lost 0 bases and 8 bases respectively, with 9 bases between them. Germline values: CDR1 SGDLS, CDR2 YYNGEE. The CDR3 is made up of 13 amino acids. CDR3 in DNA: TGTGCCAGCAGCGTAGGGTATACGGACACCATATATTTT. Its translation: CASSVGYTDTIYF.

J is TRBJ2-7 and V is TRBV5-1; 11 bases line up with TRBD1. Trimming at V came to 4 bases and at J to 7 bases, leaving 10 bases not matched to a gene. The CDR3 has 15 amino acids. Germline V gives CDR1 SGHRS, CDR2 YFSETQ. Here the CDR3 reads CASSPSGTGGSEQYF. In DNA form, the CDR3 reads TGCGCCAGCAGCCCTTCCGGGACAGGGGGTTCTGAGCAGTACTTC.

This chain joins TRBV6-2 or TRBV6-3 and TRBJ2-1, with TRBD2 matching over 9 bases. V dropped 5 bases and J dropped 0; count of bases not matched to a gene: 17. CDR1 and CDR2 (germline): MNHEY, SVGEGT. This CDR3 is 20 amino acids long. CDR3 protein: CASSTKSAGGLFSSYNEQFF. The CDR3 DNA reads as TGTGCCAGCAGTACTAAATCAGCGGGGGGCCTTTTCAGCTCCTACAATGAGCAGTTCTTC.

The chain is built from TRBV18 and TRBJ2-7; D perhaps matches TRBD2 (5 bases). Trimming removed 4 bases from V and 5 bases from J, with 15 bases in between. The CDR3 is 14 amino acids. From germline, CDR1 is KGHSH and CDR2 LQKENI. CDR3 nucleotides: TGTGCCAGCTCACAACATATCGGGGTAGACGAGCAGTACTTC. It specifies CASSQHIGVDEQYF.

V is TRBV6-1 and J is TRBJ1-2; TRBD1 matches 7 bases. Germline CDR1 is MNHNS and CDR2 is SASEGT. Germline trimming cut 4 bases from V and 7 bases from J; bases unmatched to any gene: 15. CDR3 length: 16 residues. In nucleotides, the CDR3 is TGTGCCAGCAGTGGCCGGGTTACAGGGGAAGGCGGTGGCTACACCTTC. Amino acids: CASSGRVTGEGGGYTF.

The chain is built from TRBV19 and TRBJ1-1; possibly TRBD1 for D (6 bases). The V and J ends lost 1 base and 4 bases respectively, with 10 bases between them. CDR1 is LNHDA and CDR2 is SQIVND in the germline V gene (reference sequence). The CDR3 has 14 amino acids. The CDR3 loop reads CASSIAGAGTEAFF. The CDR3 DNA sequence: TGTGCCAGTAGTATAGCAGGGGCCGGCACTGAAGCTTTCTTT.

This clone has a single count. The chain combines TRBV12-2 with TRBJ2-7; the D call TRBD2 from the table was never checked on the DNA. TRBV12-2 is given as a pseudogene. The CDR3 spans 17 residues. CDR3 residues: CASRLVSSGDISYEQYF. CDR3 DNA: TGTGCAAGTCGCTTAGTGTCTAGCGGGGATATATCCTACGAGCAGTACTTC.